This TCR beta chain is drawn from a study of Ad26.COV2.S vaccination and SARS-CoV-2 variants. The CDR3 sequence is 16 residues long. Germline lookup yields CDR1 SEHNR and CDR2 FQNEAQ (reference sequence). J lost 8 bases, V lost 2 bases, and 10 bases had no gene match. Described treatment: 15 to 20 received Ad26.COV2.S at low or high dose, single or two shots; 5 received placebo; per-sample allocation not given. Sample collection was performed on day 63 after the first vaccine or placebo injection. Repertoires were generated with immunoSEQ multiplex PCR, while TCRdb's copy carries only in-frame clones and drops some. The data show about 680,000 clones, 89% seen once.

This chain links TRBV7-9 with TRBJ1-4; 8 positions agree with TRBD1. The source was peripheral blood, collected in a trial of Ad26.COV2.S vaccine versus placebo. The TCR originated in a person aged 18 to 59 who received the Ad26.COV2.S COVID-19 vaccine or a placebo. CDR3 coding DNA: TGTGCCAGCAGCTTATACCCGCGGGACAGGAGAGAAAAACTGTTTTTT. Translating it yields CASSLYPRDRREKLFF.